The 19 T cell receptor beta chains in this list originate from one sample, sequenced in a study of T-cell memory formation after mild COVID-19. MiXCR was run by TCRdb on the 5' RACE reads, yielding one entry per CDR3 protein. This table holds hundreds of thousands of distinct CDR3 sequences, roughly 21% found once. Input material: PBMCs or a T cell subset sorted from them (not recorded which). The receptors stem from an adult woman who had mild COVID-19 (a few samples of this study predate the infection). Cell type and time point are not known.

CDR3 sequence: CSVVGRGQRNTEAFF. CDR3 coding DNA: TGCAGCGTCGTCGGTCGGGGACAGAGGAACACTGAAGCTTTCTTT. The chain carries TRBV29-1 and TRBJ1-1; 7 bases are a match to TRBD1. Germline CDR1 and CDR2: SQVTM and ANQGSEA. The CDR3 loop spans 15 amino acids. V was clipped by 6 bases and J by 1 base; unmatched bases: 11.

This clonotype was seen only a few times. The gene calls are TRBV29-1 and TRBJ2-7, with 7 nucleotides matching TRBD2. Trimming cost V 7 bases and J 5 bases; bases outside gene matches: 8. CDR1 and CDR2 from the germline V gene are SQVTM and ANQGSEA. The CDR3 extends over 12 amino acids. CDR3 sequence (DNA): TGCAGCGCCGACGAGGGAGGGAACGAGCAGTACTTC. Residues: CSADEGGNEQYF.

This clonotype was found a few times. The chain is built from TRBV7-2 and TRBJ2-3, with TRBD2 identical over 10 bases. The V segment lost 8 bases and the J segment 6 bases; nucleotides outside the gene matches: 5. Germline V CDR1 and CDR2: SGHTA, FQGNSA. The length of the CDR3 is 13 residues. CDR3 nucleotide sequence: TGTGCCAGCCAGAGCGGGAGGGAGGATACGCAGTATTTT. As protein: CASQSGREDTQYF.

This clonotype was observed a handful of times. This chain joins TRBV7-8 and TRBJ2-3; D is unresolved. Deletions cut 5 bases from V and 4 bases from J, with 16 bases between. CDR3 size: 15 residues. Germline lookup yields CDR1 SGHVS and CDR2 FQNEAQ. The CDR3 DNA is TGTGCCAGCAGCCCCCAGCCCCCGGACCCAGATACGCAGTATTTT. Translated: CASSPQPPDPDTQYF. Full variable domain (outside the CDR3, taken from reference TRBV7-8 and TRBJ2-3): GAGVSQSPRYKVAKRGQDVALRCDPISGHVSLFWYQQALGQGPEFLTYFQNEAQLDKSGLPSDRFFAERPEGSVSTLKIQRTQQEDSAVYLCASSPQPPDPDTQYFGPGTRLTVL.

This clonotype was recorded at least ten times. This rearrangement joins TRBV5-1 to TRBJ2-1, with TRBD2 matching over 9 bases. The V and J ends lost 0 bases and 5 bases, in that order; junction bases with no gene match: 6. The CDR3 is 16 amino acids. Per germline, CDR1 SGHRS and CDR2 YFSETQ. The CDR3 DNA follows: TGCGCCAGCAGCTTGGGGCTAGCGGGGCGCCACAATGAGCAGTTCTTC. Residues: CASSLGLAGRHNEQFF.

The chain employs TRBV15 and TRBJ1-5; 9 positions match TRBD1. V was clipped by 0 bases and J by 7 bases; unmatched bases: 7. The CDR3 has 16 residues. The germline V gene has CDR1 LNHNV and CDR2 YYDKDF (reference sequence). The CDR3 loop is CATSRDYPGTGQPQHF. The DNA for the CDR3 is TGTGCCACCAGCAGAGATTACCCCGGGACAGGGCAGCCCCAGCATTTT.

The chain recombines TRBV5-1 with TRBJ2-2; no clear D gene. This CDR3 has 13 residues. V was shortened by 3 bases and J by 5 bases, with 8 bases between the two germline ends. Germline V gene sequence: CDR1 SGHRS, CDR2 YFSETQ. The CDR3 protein is CASSSDLTGELFF. CDR3 DNA: TGCGCCAGCAGCTCGGATCTTACCGGGGAGCTGTTTTTT. Complete variable domain (other parts from reference TRBV5-1 and TRBJ2-2): KAGVTQTPRYLIKTRGQQVTLSCSPISGHRSVSWYQQTPGQGLQFLFEYFSETQRNKGNFPGRFSGRQFSNSRSEMNVSTLELGDSALYLCASSSDLTGELFFGEGSRLTVL.

DNA for the CDR3: TGTGCCAGCAGTTACGAAGGGACCCAGAGGGATACGCAGTATTTT. Its translation: CASSYEGTQRDTQYF. The rearrangement links TRBV6-5 to TRBJ2-3; possibly TRBD1 or TRBD2 for D (5 bases each). The CDR3 is 15 residues long. The V gene's germline CDR1 is MNHEY and CDR2 SVGAGI. Deletions cut 2 bases from V and 6 bases from J, with 15 bases between.

This clonotype was observed a handful of times. This chain connects TRBV7-9 to TRBJ1-2; TRBD1 aligns across 8 bases. This CDR3 is built from 15 residues. From germline, CDR1 is SEHNR and CDR2 FQNEAQ (reference sequence). With V trimmed by 2 bases and J by 3 bases, 5 bases remained unmatched. In nucleotides, the CDR3 is TGTGCCAGCAGCTTACGAGACAGGGGAGACTATGGCTACACCTTC. It yields the protein CASSLRDRGDYGYTF.

The chain is built from TRBV7-9 and TRBJ2-7; the D is unclear. The CDR3 has 12 residues. Trimming cost V 0 bases and J 6 bases, with 6 bases left between them. From germline, CDR1 is SEHNR and CDR2 FQNEAQ (reference sequence). The CDR3 DNA follows: TGTGCCAGCAGCTTAGCGTCGCTCGAGCAGTACTTC. Encoded protein: CASSLASLEQYF.

This clonotype has just a few counts. The V gene is TRBV6-4, the J gene TRBJ2-3; no reliable D call. The CDR3 length is 13 residues. The V end lost 6 bases, the J end lost 0 bases, and 7 bases lay between the germline ends. CDR1 and CDR2 from the germline V gene are MRHNA and SNTAGT. CDR3 sequence (DNA): TGTGCCAGCAGCACAGCTAGCACAGATACGCAGTATTTT. This translates into CASSTASTDTQYF.

CDR3 amino acids: CSVERLRGKGTDTQYF. CDR3 nucleotide sequence: TGCAGCGTTGAACGACTCAGGGGGAAGGGCACAGATACGCAGTATTTT. This chain uses TRBV29-1 with TRBJ2-3; 7 bases agree with TRBD1. The CDR3 contains 16 residues. The V and J ends lost 2 bases and 1 base, in that order; junction bases with no gene match: 9. Germline CDR1 SQVTM, CDR2 ANQGSEA.

J is TRBJ2-7 and V is TRBV5-1; 15 bases line up with TRBD2. The CDR3 is 16 residues long. Germline V gives CDR1 SGHRS, CDR2 YFSETQ. The V segment lost 0 bases and the J segment 3 bases; nucleotides outside the gene matches: 1. DNA for the CDR3: TGCGCCAGCAGCTTGGAGGGACTAGCGGGAGGCTACGAGCAGTACTTC. Its protein product is CASSLEGLAGGYEQYF. Combining the CDR3 with reference TRBV5-1 and TRBJ2-7 gives the whole variable domain KAGVTQTPRYLIKTRGQQVTLSCSPISGHRSVSWYQQTPGQGLQFLFEYFSETQRNKGNFPGRFSGRQFSNSRSEMNVSTLELGDSALYLCASSLEGLAGGYEQYFGPGTRLTVT.

This clonotype has a handful of counts. The CDR3 DNA follows: TGCAGTGCTAGGCCAAGGACAGGGGGTGACGGCTACACCTTC. It specifies CSARPRTGGDGYTF. The V call is TRBV20-1, the J call TRBJ1-2; 10 positions agree with TRBD1. After removal of 3 bases from V and 8 bases from J, the junction contained 9 bases not matched to a gene. CDR1 DFQATT and CDR2 SNEGSKA come from the germline V gene (reference sequence). The CDR3 runs to 14 residues.

This clonotype was seen a handful of times. V and J are TRBV3-1 and TRBJ2-3; D gene uncertain. Germline CDR1 LGHDT, CDR2 YNNKEL (reference sequence). The CDR3 consists of 15 residues. V was clipped by 0 bases and J by 2 bases, with 9 bases between them. The CDR3 region is CASSQEGSNTDTQYF. CDR3 bases: TGTGCCAGCAGCCAAGAGGGTTCTAACACAGATACGCAGTATTTT.

This clonotype was recorded a few times. The chain links TRBV15 to TRBJ1-2, with a weak D call TRBD1 (6 bases). V was pared by 4 bases and J by 4 bases, with 10 bases between. CDR1 is LNHNV, CDR2 YYDKDF, per germline (reference sequence). The CDR3 has 13 residues. CDR3 loop: CATSIQGGYGYTF. The CDR3 coding sequence is TGTGCCACCAGCATACAGGGCGGCTATGGCTACACCTTC.

This clonotype showed up just a few times. The chain combines TRBV7-9 with TRBJ1-4; D uncertain. The V gene's germline CDR1 is SEHNR and CDR2 FQNEAQ (reference sequence). The CDR3 runs to 15 residues. V gave up 1 base and J gave up 6 bases, with 12 bases separating them. This CDR3 reads CASSLVEVADEKLFF. Here the CDR3 DNA reads TGTGCCAGCAGCTTAGTGGAGGTCGCGGATGAAAAACTGTTTTTT.

The gene calls are TRBV15 and TRBJ2-1; weak D call: TRBD2 (6 bases). The ends were cut back, 2 bases at V and 5 bases at J, with 22 bases in the middle. The CDR3 consists of 18 residues. Germline lookup yields CDR1 LNHNV and CDR2 YYDKDF (reference sequence). CDR3 DNA sequence: TGTGCCACCAGCAGACACCCCCTAGGAGGGCCGAAAGACAATGAGCAGTTCTTC. Its protein product is CATSRHPLGGPKDNEQFF.

CDR3 sequence: CASSFRDKYEQYF. DNA for the CDR3: TGCGCCAGCAGCTTCCGGGATAAGTACGAGCAGTACTTC. V and J are TRBV4-1 and TRBJ2-7, with D possibly being TRBD2 (5 bases). CDR1 is MGHRA and CDR2 is YSYEKL in the germline V gene. This CDR3 is built from 13 residues. V gave up 5 bases and J gave up 4 bases, with 12 bases separating them.